The rows below give T cell receptor beta chains drawn from one sample of a study of T-cell memory formation after mild COVID-19. TCRdb reanalysed the 5' RACE reads using MiXCR and keeps one entry per CDR3 protein. The sample comprises 170,000 or so distinct CDR3 sequences, about 22% of which are singletons, and more than 20% rests with the top ten. The sequenced sample consisted of PBMCs or a T cell subset sorted from them (not recorded which). The receptors were sampled from an adult woman who had mild COVID-19 (a few samples of this study predate the infection). Cell type and time point are not known. Both conserved end residues are part of each CDR3. Fields, in order: J gene, clone size, D gene, V gene, CDR3 protein, CDR3 DNA. D genes are given only for firm matches. Size tells how often a clone was seen (once, few, many) or the class of an expanded clone, and some rows leave it out.

j_call: TRBJ1-1
clone_size: .
d_call: .
v_call: TRBV29-1
cdr3_aa: CSVEGVEGVTFF
cdr3_nt: TGCAGCGTTGAAGGAGTGGAGGGGGTAACTTTCTTT

j_call: TRBJ2-7
clone_size: few
d_call: .
v_call: TRBV12-3/TRBV12-4
cdr3_aa: CASSWEREQYF
cdr3_nt: TGTGCCAGCAGTTGGGAGCGCGAGCAGTACTTC

j_call: TRBJ1-6
clone_size: few
d_call: TRBD1
v_call: TRBV4-1
cdr3_aa: CASSQEVVDRNSPLHF
cdr3_nt: TGCGCCAGCAGCCAAGAGGTTGTGGACAGGAATTCACCCCTCCACTTT

j_call: TRBJ2-1
clone_size: .
d_call: .
v_call: TRBV5-6
cdr3_aa: CASSPDSIEQFF
cdr3_nt: TGTGCCAGCAGCCCGGACAGTATCGAGCAGTTCTTC

j_call: TRBJ2-3
clone_size: few
d_call: .
v_call: TRBV27
cdr3_aa: CASSLGGSDTQYF
cdr3_nt: TGTGCCAGCAGCCTGGGGGGCTCAGATACGCAGTATTTT

j_call: TRBJ1-1
clone_size: few
d_call: .
v_call: TRBV12-3/TRBV12-4
cdr3_aa: CASSWVGTEAFF
cdr3_nt: TGTGCCAGCAGTTGGGTGGGGACTGAAGCTTTCTTT

j_call: TRBJ2-3
clone_size: few
d_call: .
v_call: TRBV7-3
cdr3_aa: CASSLGFASTDTQYF
cdr3_nt: TGTGCCAGCAGCTTAGGGTTCGCTAGCACAGATACGCAGTATTTT

j_call: TRBJ2-2
clone_size: once
d_call: .
v_call: TRBV3-1
cdr3_aa: CASSSKQQFGTGELFF
cdr3_nt: TGTGCCAGCAGCTCGAAGCAGCAGTTCGGGACCGGGGAGCTGTTTTTT

j_call: TRBJ2-7
clone_size: many
d_call: .
v_call: TRBV5-1
cdr3_aa: CASSLIASPYEQYF
cdr3_nt: TGCGCCAGCAGCTTGATCGCCAGTCCCTACGAGCAGTACTTC

j_call: TRBJ1-2
clone_size: few
d_call: .
v_call: TRBV12-3/TRBV12-4
cdr3_aa: CASSRLRGATFGYTF
cdr3_nt: TGTGCCAGCAGCCGCCTTCGGGGGGCGACTTTCGGCTACACCTTC

j_call: TRBJ1-6
clone_size: few
d_call: .
v_call: TRBV6-5
cdr3_aa: CASKQGWEYNSPLHF
cdr3_nt: TGTGCCAGCAAGCAGGGTTGGGAGTATAATTCACCCCTCCACTTT

j_call: TRBJ2-5
clone_size: .
d_call: .
v_call: TRBV5-8
cdr3_aa: CASSFGAVQETQYF
cdr3_nt: TGTGCCAGCAGCTTCGGGGCAGTCCAAGAGACCCAGTACTTC

j_call: TRBJ1-1
clone_size: .
d_call: .
v_call: TRBV7-2
cdr3_aa: CASSLLGGLWDTEAFF
cdr3_nt: TGTGCCAGCAGCTTACTCGGGGGGCTTTGGGATACTGAAGCTTTCTTT

j_call: TRBJ1-2
clone_size: .
d_call: .
v_call: TRBV7-2
cdr3_aa: CASSLDPATHGYTF
cdr3_nt: TGTGCCAGCAGCTTAGATCCAGCTACTCATGGCTACACCTTC

j_call: TRBJ1-2
clone_size: .
d_call: TRBD1
v_call: TRBV6-5
cdr3_aa: CASSYSGTGIDGYTF
cdr3_nt: TGTGCCAGCAGTTATTCCGGGACAGGGATAGATGGCTACACCTTC

j_call: TRBJ1-2
clone_size: .
d_call: .
v_call: TRBV6-5
cdr3_aa: CASSYSMGGSYGYTF
cdr3_nt: TGTGCCAGCAGTTACTCGATGGGCGGATCTTATGGCTACACCTTC

j_call: TRBJ2-7
clone_size: .
d_call: TRBD2
v_call: TRBV4-1
cdr3_aa: CASSWTSGEYEQYF
cdr3_nt: TGCGCCAGCAGCTGGACTAGCGGGGAGTACGAGCAGTACTTC

j_call: TRBJ2-1
clone_size: .
d_call: TRBD2
v_call: TRBV7-9
cdr3_aa: CASSSRAGISYNEQFF
cdr3_nt: TGTGCCAGCAGCTCCCGAGCGGGAATCTCCTACAATGAGCAGTTCTTC

j_call: TRBJ2-3
clone_size: .
d_call: .
v_call: TRBV24-1
cdr3_aa: CATSDHGGQAAADTQYF
cdr3_nt: TGTGCCACCAGTGATCATGGGGGACAAGCGGCGGCGGATACGCAGTATTTT

j_call: TRBJ2-7
clone_size: .
d_call: .
v_call: TRBV6-5
cdr3_aa: CASSPARLLGEQYF
cdr3_nt: TGTGCCAGCAGTCCCGCGAGGCTCCTGGGAGAGCAGTACTTC

j_call: TRBJ1-5
clone_size: .
d_call: .
v_call: TRBV12-3/TRBV12-4
cdr3_aa: CASSLVNQPQHF
cdr3_nt: TGTGCCAGCAGTTTAGTCAATCAGCCCCAGCATTTT

j_call: TRBJ1-1
clone_size: few
d_call: TRBD1
v_call: TRBV12-3/TRBV12-4
cdr3_aa: CASTDRATEAFF
cdr3_nt: TGTGCCAGCACCGACAGGGCCACTGAAGCTTTCTTT

j_call: TRBJ2-1
clone_size: .
d_call: TRBD1
v_call: TRBV4-1
cdr3_aa: CASSQNRGTGEQFF
cdr3_nt: TGCGCCAGCAGCCAGAACAGGGGTACAGGTGAGCAGTTCTTC

j_call: TRBJ1-2
clone_size: few
d_call: TRBD1
v_call: TRBV7-9
cdr3_aa: CASSSPGQGSGYTF
cdr3_nt: TGTGCCAGCAGCTCACCGGGACAGGGGTCTGGCTACACCTTC

j_call: TRBJ2-1
clone_size: .
d_call: .
v_call: TRBV20-1
cdr3_aa: CSARDLAVVYNEQFF
cdr3_nt: TGCAGTGCTAGAGATCTCGCTGTTGTTTACAATGAGCAGTTCTTC

j_call: TRBJ2-1
clone_size: .
d_call: TRBD2
v_call: TRBV7-9
cdr3_aa: CAYHSGRAGNEQFF
cdr3_nt: TGTGCATATCATAGCGGGAGGGCCGGTAATGAGCAGTTCTTC

j_call: TRBJ2-3
clone_size: few
d_call: .
v_call: TRBV7-9
cdr3_aa: CASSLIPDTQYF
cdr3_nt: TGTGCCAGCAGCTTAATTCCAGATACGCAGTATTTT

j_call: TRBJ2-5
clone_size: few
d_call: .
v_call: TRBV7-2
cdr3_aa: CASSSTSDWETQYF
cdr3_nt: TGTGCCAGCAGCTCCACCTCGGATTGGGAGACCCAGTACTTC

j_call: TRBJ1-1
clone_size: .
d_call: TRBD1
v_call: TRBV7-2
cdr3_aa: CASSITGGTEAFF
cdr3_nt: TGTGCCAGCAGCATTACAGGGGGAACTGAAGCTTTCTTT

j_call: TRBJ2-1
clone_size: .
d_call: .
v_call: TRBV7-3
cdr3_aa: CASSPSGSEQFF
cdr3_nt: TGTGCCAGCAGCCCGTCCGGTAGCGAGCAGTTCTTC

j_call: TRBJ2-6
clone_size: few
d_call: TRBD2
v_call: TRBV4-1
cdr3_aa: CASSQILTSGASSGANVLTF
cdr3_nt: TGCGCCAGCAGCCAGATATTGACTAGCGGGGCCAGCTCTGGGGCCAACGTCCTGACTTTC

j_call: TRBJ2-7
clone_size: few
d_call: TRBD2
v_call: TRBV6-5
cdr3_aa: CASSYSGAGGPIEQYF
cdr3_nt: TGTGCCAGCAGTTACTCTGGTGCGGGAGGGCCGATCGAGCAGTACTTC

j_call: TRBJ1-2
clone_size: few
d_call: TRBD1
v_call: TRBV7-9
cdr3_aa: CASSPSGTEGGYGYTF
cdr3_nt: TGTGCCAGCAGCCCCTCCGGGACAGAAGGGGGTTATGGCTACACCTTC

j_call: TRBJ2-3
clone_size: .
d_call: TRBD2
v_call: TRBV9
cdr3_aa: CASSVGTSGGTDTQYF
cdr3_nt: TGTGCCAGCAGCGTCGGGACTAGCGGGGGAACAGATACGCAGTATTTT

j_call: TRBJ2-7
clone_size: once
d_call: .
v_call: TRBV27
cdr3_aa: CASSLGGRATYEQYF
cdr3_nt: TGTGCCAGCAGTTTAGGTGGTCGGGCTACCTACGAGCAGTACTTC

j_call: TRBJ2-5
clone_size: .
d_call: TRBD1
v_call: TRBV15
cdr3_aa: CATSRDHRGETQYF
cdr3_nt: TGTGCCACCAGCAGAGACCACAGGGGAGAGACCCAGTACTTC

j_call: TRBJ1-1
clone_size: few
d_call: TRBD1
v_call: TRBV3-1
cdr3_aa: CASSQEDREPEAFF
cdr3_nt: TGTGCCAGCAGCCAAGAGGACAGGGAGCCTGAAGCTTTCTTT

j_call: TRBJ1-1
clone_size: .
d_call: .
v_call: TRBV5-1
cdr3_aa: CASSLVLQVHQGRGPGTEAFF
cdr3_nt: TGCGCCAGCAGCTTGGTTTTGCAGGTCCATCAGGGTCGGGGCCCGGGTACTGAAGCTTTCTTT

j_call: TRBJ1-1
clone_size: few
d_call: .
v_call: TRBV6-2/TRBV6-3
cdr3_aa: CASSYTESTEAFF
cdr3_nt: TGTGCCAGCAGTTACACAGAAAGCACTGAAGCTTTCTTT

j_call: TRBJ2-3
clone_size: .
d_call: TRBD2
v_call: TRBV18
cdr3_aa: CASSRRLAGDTDTQYF
cdr3_nt: TGTGCCAGCTCACGACGACTAGCGGGGGACACAGATACGCAGTATTTT

j_call: TRBJ2-1
clone_size: few
d_call: .
v_call: TRBV7-3
cdr3_aa: CASSFGILAYNEQFF
cdr3_nt: TGTGCCAGCAGCTTTGGAATCCTCGCCTACAATGAGCAGTTCTTC

j_call: TRBJ2-7
clone_size: .
d_call: TRBD2
v_call: TRBV15
cdr3_aa: CATSRTSGSNYEQYF
cdr3_nt: TGTGCCACCAGCAGGACTAGCGGGAGTAACTACGAGCAGTACTTC

j_call: TRBJ2-1
clone_size: few
d_call: TRBD2
v_call: TRBV7-6
cdr3_aa: CASSSSGGEQFF
cdr3_nt: TGTGCCAGCAGCTCCTCGGGGGGTGAGCAGTTCTTC

j_call: TRBJ2-3
clone_size: .
d_call: TRBD2
v_call: TRBV15
cdr3_aa: CATSRSRTSGGTQYF
cdr3_nt: TGTGCCACCAGCAGATCCCGGACTAGCGGGGGTACGCAGTATTTT

j_call: TRBJ2-3
clone_size: few
d_call: TRBD2
v_call: TRBV3-1
cdr3_aa: CASSRSGRGGTDTQYF
cdr3_nt: TGTGCCAGCAGCCGTAGCGGGAGAGGGGGCACAGATACGCAGTATTTT

j_call: TRBJ2-2
clone_size: .
d_call: .
v_call: TRBV4-1
cdr3_aa: CASMDGVDTGELFF
cdr3_nt: TGCGCCAGCATGGATGGCGTCGACACCGGGGAGCTGTTTTTT

j_call: TRBJ2-7
clone_size: few
d_call: .
v_call: TRBV21-1
cdr3_aa: CASSKYPPGTYEQYF
cdr3_nt: TGTGCCAGCAGCAAATACCCCCCAGGGACTTACGAGCAGTACTTC

j_call: TRBJ2-7
clone_size: .
d_call: TRBD2
v_call: TRBV4-1
cdr3_aa: CASSYRLAGTYEQYF
cdr3_nt: TGCGCCAGCAGCTACCGACTAGCGGGGACCTACGAGCAGTACTTC